This T cell receptor beta chain was identified in a study of T cell changes during pregnancy in multiple sclerosis. Sequencing used immunoSEQ multiplex PCR; TCRdb keeps in-frame clones, though not all of them. Here the sample spans about 48,000 clones, about 90% being singletons. The clonotype originates from a female donor with multiple sclerosis, enrolled in a pregnancy study. The sequenced sample was CD4+ T cells from peripheral blood mononuclear cells, obtained in the third trimester of pregnancy.

This chain's CDR3 is CAIEGTTGLKGYTF. As DNA, the CDR3 is TGTGCCATCGAGGGGACGACGGGACTCAAGGGCTACACCTTC. The V gene is TRBV10-3, the J gene TRBJ1-2; D perhaps matches TRBD1 (5 bases). The CDR3 has 14 amino acids. The germline CDR1 and CDR2 sequences are ENHRY and SYGVKD. The ends were cut back, 8 bases at V and 8 bases at J, with 21 bases in the middle.